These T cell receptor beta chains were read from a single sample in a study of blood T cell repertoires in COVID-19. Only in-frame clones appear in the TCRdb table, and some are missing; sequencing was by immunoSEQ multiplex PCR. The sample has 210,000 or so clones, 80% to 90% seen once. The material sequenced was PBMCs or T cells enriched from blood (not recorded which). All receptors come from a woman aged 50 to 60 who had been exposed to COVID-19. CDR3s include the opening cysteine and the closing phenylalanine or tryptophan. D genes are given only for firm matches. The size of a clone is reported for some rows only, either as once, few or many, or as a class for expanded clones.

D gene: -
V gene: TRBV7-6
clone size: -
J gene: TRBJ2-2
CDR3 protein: CASSLATTTGGELFF
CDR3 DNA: TGTGCCAGCAGCTTGGCCACTACCACGGGCGGGGAGCTGTTTTTT

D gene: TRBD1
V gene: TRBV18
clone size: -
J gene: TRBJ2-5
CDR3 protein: CASSPRERRGQGAPGQYF
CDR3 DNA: TGTGCCAGCTCACCACGTGAAAGGAGGGGACAGGGGGCGCCGGGCCAGTACTTC

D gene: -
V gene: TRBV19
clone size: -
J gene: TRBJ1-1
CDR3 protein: CASNRWEGDAEAFF
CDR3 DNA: TGTGCCAGTAATAGATGGGAGGGGGACGCTGAAGCTTTCTTT

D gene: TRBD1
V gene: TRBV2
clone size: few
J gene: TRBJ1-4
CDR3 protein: CASSTQGPRNEKLFF
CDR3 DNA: TGTGCCAGCAGTACACAGGGGCCACGTAATGAAAAACTGTTTTTT

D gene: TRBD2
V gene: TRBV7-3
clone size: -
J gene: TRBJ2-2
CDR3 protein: CASSLGTRSSGELFF
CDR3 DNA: TGTGCCAGCAGCTTAGGGACTAGGTCTTCCGGGGAGCTGTTTTTT

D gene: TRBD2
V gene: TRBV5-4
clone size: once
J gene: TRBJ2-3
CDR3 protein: CASSLERGGFGDTQYF
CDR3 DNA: TGTGCCAGCAGCCTAGAGCGGGGGGGTTTCGGAGATACGCAGTATTTT

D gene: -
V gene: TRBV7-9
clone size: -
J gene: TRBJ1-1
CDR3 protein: CASSLGAGSGTEAFF
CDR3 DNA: TGTGCCAGCAGCTTAGGGGCAGGATCAGGCACTGAAGCTTTCTTT

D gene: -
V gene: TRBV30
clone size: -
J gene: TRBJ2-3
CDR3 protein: CAWSSLDSPGTDTQYF
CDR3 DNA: TGTGCCTGGAGTTCTCTCGACAGCCCCGGCACAGATACGCAGTATTTT

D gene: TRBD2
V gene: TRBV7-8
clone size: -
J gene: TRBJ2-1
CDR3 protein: CASSLGSGGAWDEQFF
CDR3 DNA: TGTGCCAGCAGCTTAGGATCGGGGGGGGCCTGGGATGAGCAGTTCTTC

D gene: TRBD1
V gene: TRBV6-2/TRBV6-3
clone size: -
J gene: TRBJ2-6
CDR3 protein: CASSPTGAGANVLTF
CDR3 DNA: TGTGCCAGCAGCCCAACAGGGGCCGGGGCCAACGTCCTGACTTTC

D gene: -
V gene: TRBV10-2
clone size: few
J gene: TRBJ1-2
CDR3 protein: CASSEPYRDIGHGYTF
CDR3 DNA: TGCGCCAGCAGTGAGCCATACCGGGACATAGGACATGGCTACACCTTC

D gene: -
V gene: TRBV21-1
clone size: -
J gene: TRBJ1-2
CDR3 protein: CASSKDLTGARGYGYTF
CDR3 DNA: TGTGCCAGCAGCAAAGATCTAACAGGGGCGAGGGGCTATGGCTACACCTTC

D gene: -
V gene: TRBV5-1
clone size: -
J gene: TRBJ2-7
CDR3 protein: CASSFTYEQYF
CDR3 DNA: TGCGCCAGCAGCTTTACCTACGAGCAGTACTTC

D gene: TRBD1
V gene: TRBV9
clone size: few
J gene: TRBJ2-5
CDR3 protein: CASSQRQGPQETQYF
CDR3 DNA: TGTGCCAGCAGCCAGCGACAGGGGCCACAAGAGACCCAGTACTTC

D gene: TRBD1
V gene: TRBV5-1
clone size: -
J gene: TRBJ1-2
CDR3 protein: CASSLEQGIYGYTF
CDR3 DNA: TGCGCCAGCAGCTTGGAACAGGGGATCTATGGCTACACCTTC

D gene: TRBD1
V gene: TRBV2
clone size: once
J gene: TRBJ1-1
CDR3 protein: CASGQGVTEAFF
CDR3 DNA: TGTGCCAGTGGACAGGGGGTGACTGAAGCTTTCTTT

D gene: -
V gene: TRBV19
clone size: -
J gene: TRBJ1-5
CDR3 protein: CASSMYGGPQPQHF
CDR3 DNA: TGTGCCAGTAGTATGTACGGGGGGCCGCAGCCCCAGCATTTT

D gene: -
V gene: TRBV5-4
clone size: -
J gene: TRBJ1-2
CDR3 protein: CASSRDIDGYTF
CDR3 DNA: TGTGCCAGCAGCAGGGACATAGATGGCTACACCTTC